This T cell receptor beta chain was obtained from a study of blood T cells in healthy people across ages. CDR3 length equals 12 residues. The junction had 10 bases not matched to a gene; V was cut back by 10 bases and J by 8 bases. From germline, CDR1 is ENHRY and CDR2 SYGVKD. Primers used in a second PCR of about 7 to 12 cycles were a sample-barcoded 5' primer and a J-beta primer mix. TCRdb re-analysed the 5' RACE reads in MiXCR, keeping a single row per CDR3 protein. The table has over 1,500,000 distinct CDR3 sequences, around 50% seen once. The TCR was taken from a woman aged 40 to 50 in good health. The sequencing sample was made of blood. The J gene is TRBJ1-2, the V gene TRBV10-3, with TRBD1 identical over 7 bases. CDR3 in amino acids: CANQGGGRGYTF. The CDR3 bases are TGTGCCAATCAGGGGGGGGGACGCGGCTACACCTTC.